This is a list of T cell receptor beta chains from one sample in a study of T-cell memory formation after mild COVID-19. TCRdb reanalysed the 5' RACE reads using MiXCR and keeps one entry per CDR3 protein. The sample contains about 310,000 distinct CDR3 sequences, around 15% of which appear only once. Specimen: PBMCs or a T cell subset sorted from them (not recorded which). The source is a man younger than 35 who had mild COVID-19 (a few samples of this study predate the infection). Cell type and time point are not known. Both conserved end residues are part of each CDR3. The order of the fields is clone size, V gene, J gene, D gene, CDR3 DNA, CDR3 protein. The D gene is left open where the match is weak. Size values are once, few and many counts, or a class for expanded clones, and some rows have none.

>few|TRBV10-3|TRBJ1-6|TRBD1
TGTGCCGGGGGACAGGGGAATAATTCACCCCTCCACTTT
CAGGQGNNSPLHF
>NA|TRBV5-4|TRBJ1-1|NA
TGTGCCAGCAGCCCCTCGGAGGGATGGAACACTGAAGCTTTCTTT
CASSPSEGWNTEAFF
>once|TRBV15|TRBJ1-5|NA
TGTGCCACCAGCAGAGCGGGGGGTGGTCAGCCCCAGCATTTT
CATSRAGGGQPQHF
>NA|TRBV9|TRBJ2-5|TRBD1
TGTGCCAGCAGCGTAGCTCCAGGGGGACCTGGGGAGACCCAGTACTTC
CASSVAPGGPGETQYF
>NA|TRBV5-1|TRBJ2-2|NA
TGCGCCAGCAGCTTGGAGGCAGGGGACACCGGGGAGCTGTTTTTT
CASSLEAGDTGELFF
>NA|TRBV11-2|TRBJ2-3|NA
TGTGCCAGCAGTCCTAATGACAGAAATACGCAGTATTTT
CASSPNDRNTQYF
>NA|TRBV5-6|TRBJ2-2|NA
TGTGCCAGCAAGCGGAGGGCCACCGGGGAGCTGTTTTTT
CASKRRATGELFF
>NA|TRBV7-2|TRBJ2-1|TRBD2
TGTGCCAGCAGCTTAGAACTAGCGGGTAACAATGAGCAGTTCTTC
CASSLELAGNNEQFF
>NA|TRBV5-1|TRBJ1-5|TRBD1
TGCGCCAGCAGCTTGAGCCCGTCCCGGGACAGGGGTCATCAGCCCCAGCATTTT
CASSLSPSRDRGHQPQHF
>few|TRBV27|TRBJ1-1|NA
TGTGCCAGCAGTTTAGTGTGGGGGAACACTGAAGCTTTCTTT
CASSLVWGNTEAFF
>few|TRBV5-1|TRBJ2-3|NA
TGCGCCAGCAGGAGGGACCTGACTGTCACAGATACGCAGTATTTT
CASRRDLTVTDTQYF
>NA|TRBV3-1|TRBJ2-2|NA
TGTGCCAGCAGGGCGTGGACGAACACCGGGGAGCTGTTTTTT
CASRAWTNTGELFF
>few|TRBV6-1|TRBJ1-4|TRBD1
TGTGCCAGCAGTGAGACAGGGGGGGAAAAACTGTTTTTT
CASSETGGEKLFF
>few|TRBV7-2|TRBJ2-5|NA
TGTGCCAGCAGCTATTCCCTCCAAGAGACCCAGTACTTC
CASSYSLQETQYF
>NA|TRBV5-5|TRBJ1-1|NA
TGTGCCAGCAGCCATGGCCGGGAGGCTGAAGCTTTCTTT
CASSHGREAEAFF
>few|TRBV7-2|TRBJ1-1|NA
TGTGCCAGCAGCTTAGGCTCTTGGGGGCACGGTGAAGCTTTCTTT
CASSLGSWGHGEAFF
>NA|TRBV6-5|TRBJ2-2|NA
TGTGCCAGCAGTTACGGCGACGTAGGAAACACCGGGGAGCTGTTTTTT
CASSYGDVGNTGELFF
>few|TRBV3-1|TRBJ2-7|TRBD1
TGTGCCAGCAGCCAATGGGACAGGGACTACGAGCAGTACTTC
CASSQWDRDYEQYF
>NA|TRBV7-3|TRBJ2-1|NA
TGTGCCAGCAGCTTGGGGGGTACTGAGCAGTTCTTC
CASSLGGTEQFF
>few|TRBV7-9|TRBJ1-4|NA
TGTGCCAGCAGCGTGGGGACGCCGGCAACTAATGAAAAACTGTTTTTT
CASSVGTPATNEKLFF